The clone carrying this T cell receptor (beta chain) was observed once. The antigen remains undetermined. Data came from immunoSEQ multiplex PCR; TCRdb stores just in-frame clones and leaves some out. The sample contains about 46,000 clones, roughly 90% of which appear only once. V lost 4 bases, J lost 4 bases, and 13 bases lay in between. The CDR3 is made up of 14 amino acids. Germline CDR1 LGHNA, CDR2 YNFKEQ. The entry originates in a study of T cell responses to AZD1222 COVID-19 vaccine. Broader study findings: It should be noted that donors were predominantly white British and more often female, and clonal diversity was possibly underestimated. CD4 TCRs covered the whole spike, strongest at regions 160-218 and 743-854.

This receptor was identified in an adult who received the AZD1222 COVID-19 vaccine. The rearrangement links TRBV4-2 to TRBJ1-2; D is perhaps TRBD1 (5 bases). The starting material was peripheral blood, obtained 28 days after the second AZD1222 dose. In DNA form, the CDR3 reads TGTGCCAGCAGCCTCGAGGGGAGTGGCTATGGCTACACCTTC. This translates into CASSLEGSGYGYTF.